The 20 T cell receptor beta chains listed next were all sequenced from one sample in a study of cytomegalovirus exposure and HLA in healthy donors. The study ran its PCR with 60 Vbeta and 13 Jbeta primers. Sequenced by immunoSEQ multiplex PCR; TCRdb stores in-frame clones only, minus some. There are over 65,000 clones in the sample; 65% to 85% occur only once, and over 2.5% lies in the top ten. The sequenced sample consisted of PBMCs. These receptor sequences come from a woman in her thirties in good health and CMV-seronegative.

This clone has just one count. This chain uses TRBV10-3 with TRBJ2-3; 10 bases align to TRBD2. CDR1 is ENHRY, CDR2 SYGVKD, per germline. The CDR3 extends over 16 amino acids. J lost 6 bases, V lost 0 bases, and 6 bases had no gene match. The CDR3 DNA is TGTGCCATCAGTGAGTCGCTAGCGGGGGCCGGGGATACGCAGTATTTT. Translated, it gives CAISESLAGAGDTQYF.

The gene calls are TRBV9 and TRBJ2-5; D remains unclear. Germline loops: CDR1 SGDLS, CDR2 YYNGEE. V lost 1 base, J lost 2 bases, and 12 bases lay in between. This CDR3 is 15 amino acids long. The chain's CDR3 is CASSVSLTRQETQYF. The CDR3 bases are TGTGCCAGCAGCGTAAGTCTAACTCGACAAGAGACCCAGTACTTC.

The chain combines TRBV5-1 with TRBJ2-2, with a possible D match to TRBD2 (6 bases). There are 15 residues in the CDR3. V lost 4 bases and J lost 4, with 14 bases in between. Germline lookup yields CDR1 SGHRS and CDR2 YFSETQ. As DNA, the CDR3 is TGCGCCAGCAGCCTCCCTGGGGGGAGCACCGGGGAGCTGTTTTTT. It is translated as CASSLPGGSTGELFF.

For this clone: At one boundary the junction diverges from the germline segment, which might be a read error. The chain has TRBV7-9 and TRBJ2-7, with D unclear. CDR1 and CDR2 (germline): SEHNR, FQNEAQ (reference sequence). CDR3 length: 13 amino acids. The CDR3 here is CSSSLAGGHEQYF. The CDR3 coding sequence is TGTTCCAGCAGCTTAGCTGGTGGCCACGAGCAGTACTTC. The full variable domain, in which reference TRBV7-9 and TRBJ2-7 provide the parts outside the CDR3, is DTGVSQNPRHKITKRGQNVTFRCDPISEHNRLYWYRQTLGQGPEFLTYFQNEAQLEKSRLLSDRFSAERPKGSFSTLEIQRTEQGDSAMYLCSSSLAGGHEQYFGPGTRLTVT.

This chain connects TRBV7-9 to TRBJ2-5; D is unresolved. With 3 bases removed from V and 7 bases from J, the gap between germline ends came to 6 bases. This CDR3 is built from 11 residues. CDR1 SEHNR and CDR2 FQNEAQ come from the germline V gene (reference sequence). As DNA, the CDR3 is TGTGCCAGCAGCTTTGAGGTGACCCAGTACTTC. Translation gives CASSFEVTQYF.

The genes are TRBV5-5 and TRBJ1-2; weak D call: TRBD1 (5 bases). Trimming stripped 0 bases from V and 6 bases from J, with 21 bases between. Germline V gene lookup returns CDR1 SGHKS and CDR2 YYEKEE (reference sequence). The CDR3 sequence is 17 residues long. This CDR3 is CASSLDVLVMGGDGYTF. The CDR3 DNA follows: TGTGCCAGCAGCTTGGATGTCTTGGTCATGGGGGGTGATGGCTACACCTTC.

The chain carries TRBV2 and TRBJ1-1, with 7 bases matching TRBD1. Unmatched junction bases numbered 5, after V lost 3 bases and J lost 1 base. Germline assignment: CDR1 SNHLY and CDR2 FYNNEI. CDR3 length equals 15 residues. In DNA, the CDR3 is TGTGCCAGCAGTGACACGGGACAGACGAACACTGAAGCTTTCTTT. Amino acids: CASSDTGQTNTEAFF.

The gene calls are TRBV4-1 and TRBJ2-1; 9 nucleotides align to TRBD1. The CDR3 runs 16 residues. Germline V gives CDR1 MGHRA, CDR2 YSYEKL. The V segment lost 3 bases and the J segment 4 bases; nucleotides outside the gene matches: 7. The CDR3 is CASSQARDRDYNEQFF. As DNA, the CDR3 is TGCGCCAGCAGCCAGGCAAGGGACAGGGATTACAATGAGCAGTTCTTC.

The CDR3 spells CASSVEGQGGSHEQYF. As DNA, the CDR3 is TGTGCCAGCAGCGTAGAAGGGCAGGGCGGCTCGCACGAGCAGTACTTC. The rearrangement uses TRBV9 and TRBJ2-7; maybe TRBD1 (5 bases). Germline V gene data show CDR1 as SGDLS and CDR2 as YYNGEE. V was pared by 0 bases and J by 5 bases, with 18 bases between. The CDR3 covers 16 residues. Together with reference TRBV9 and TRBJ2-7, the CDR3 gives the full variable domain: DSGVTQTPKHLITATGQRVTLRCSPRSGDLSVYWYQQSLDQGLQFLIQYYNGEERAKGNILERFSAQQFPDLHSELNLSSLELGDSALYFCASSVEGQGGSHEQYFGPGTRLTVT.

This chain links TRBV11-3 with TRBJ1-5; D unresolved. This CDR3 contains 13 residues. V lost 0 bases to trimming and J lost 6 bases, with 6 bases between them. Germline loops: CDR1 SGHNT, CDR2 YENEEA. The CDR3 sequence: CASSLDVGQPQHF. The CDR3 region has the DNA TGTGCCAGCAGCTTAGATGTCGGTCAGCCCCAGCATTTT.

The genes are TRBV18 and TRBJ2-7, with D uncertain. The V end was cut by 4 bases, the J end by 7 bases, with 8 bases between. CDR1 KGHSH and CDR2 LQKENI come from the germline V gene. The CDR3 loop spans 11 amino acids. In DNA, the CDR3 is TGTGCCAGCTCACTAGATTGGGAGCAGTACTTC. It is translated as CASSLDWEQYF. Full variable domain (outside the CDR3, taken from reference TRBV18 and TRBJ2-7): NAGVMQNPRHLVRRRGQEARLRCSPMKGHSHVYWYRQLPEEGLKFMVYLQKENIIDESGMPKERFSAEFPKEGPSILRIQQVVRGDSAAYFCASSLDWEQYFGPGTRLTVT.

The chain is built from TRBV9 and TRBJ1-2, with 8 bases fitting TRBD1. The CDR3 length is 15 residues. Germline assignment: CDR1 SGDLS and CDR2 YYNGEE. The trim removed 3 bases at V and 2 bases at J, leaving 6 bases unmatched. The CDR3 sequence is CASSGHGQGNYGYTF. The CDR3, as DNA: TGTGCCAGCAGCGGCCATGGACAGGGCAACTATGGCTACACCTTC. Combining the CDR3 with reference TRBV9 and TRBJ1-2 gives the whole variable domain DSGVTQTPKHLITATGQRVTLRCSPRSGDLSVYWYQQSLDQGLQFLIQYYNGEERAKGNILERFSAQQFPDLHSELNLSSLELGDSALYFCASSGHGQGNYGYTFGSGTRLTVV.

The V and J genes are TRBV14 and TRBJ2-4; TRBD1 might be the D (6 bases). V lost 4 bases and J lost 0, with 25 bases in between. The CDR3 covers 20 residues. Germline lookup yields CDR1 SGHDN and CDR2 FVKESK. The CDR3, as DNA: TGTGCCAGCAGCCCAGGGGCCGGGGCCCCTTCCTATATAGCCAAAAACATTCAGTACTTC. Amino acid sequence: CASSPGAGAPSYIAKNIQYF.

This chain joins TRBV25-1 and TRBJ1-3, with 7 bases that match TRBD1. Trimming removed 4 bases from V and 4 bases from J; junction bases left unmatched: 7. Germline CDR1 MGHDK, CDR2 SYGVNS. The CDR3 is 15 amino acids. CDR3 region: CASSATGSGGNTIYF. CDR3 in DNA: TGTGCCAGCAGTGCGACAGGGTCGGGCGGAAACACCATATATTTT. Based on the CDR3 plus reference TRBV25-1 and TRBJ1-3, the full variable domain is EADIYQTPRYLVIGTGKKITLECSQTMGHDKMYWYQQDPGMELHLIHYSYGVNSTEKGDLSSESTVSRIRTEHFPLTLESARPSHTSQYLCASSATGSGGNTIYFGEGSWLTVV.

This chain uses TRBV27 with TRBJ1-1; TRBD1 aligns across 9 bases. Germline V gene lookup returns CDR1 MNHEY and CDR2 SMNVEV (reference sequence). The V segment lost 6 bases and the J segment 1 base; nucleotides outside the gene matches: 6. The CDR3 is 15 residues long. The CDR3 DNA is TGTGCCAGCAGGGAATGGACAGGGGCGAACACTGAAGCTTTCTTT. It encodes CASREWTGANTEAFF.

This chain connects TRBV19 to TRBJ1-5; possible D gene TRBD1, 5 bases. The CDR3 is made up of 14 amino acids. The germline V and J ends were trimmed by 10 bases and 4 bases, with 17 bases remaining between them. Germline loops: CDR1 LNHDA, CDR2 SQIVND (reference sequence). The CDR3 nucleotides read TGTGCCACCGCCGGGCAGGGCCGGAATCAGCCCCAGCATTTT. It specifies CATAGQGRNQPQHF.

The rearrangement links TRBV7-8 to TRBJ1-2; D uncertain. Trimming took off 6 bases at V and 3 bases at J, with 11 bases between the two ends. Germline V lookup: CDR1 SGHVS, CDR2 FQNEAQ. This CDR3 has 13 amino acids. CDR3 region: CASRRHSDYGYTF. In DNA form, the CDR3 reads TGTGCCAGCAGGAGACACAGTGACTATGGCTACACCTTC.

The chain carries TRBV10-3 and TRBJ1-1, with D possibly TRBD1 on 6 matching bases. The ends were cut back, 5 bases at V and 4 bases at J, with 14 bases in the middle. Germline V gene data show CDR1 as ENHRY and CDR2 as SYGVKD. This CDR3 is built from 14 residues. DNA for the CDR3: TGTGCCATCAGTTCGACAGGTTTAGGCACTGAAGCTTTCTTT. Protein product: CAISSTGLGTEAFF.

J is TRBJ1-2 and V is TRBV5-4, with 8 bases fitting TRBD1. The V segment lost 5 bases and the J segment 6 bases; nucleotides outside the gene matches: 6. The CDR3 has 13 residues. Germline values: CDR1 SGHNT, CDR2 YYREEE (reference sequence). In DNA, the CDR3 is TGTGCCAGCAGGGGGCAGGGGGCTGATGGCTACACCTTC. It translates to CASRGQGADGYTF.

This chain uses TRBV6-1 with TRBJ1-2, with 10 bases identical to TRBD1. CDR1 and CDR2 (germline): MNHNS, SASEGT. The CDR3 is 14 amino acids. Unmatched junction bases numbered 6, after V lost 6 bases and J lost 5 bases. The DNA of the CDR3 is TGTGCCAGCAGCCCGGGACAGGGGACGTATGGCTACACCTTC. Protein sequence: CASSPGQGTYGYTF.